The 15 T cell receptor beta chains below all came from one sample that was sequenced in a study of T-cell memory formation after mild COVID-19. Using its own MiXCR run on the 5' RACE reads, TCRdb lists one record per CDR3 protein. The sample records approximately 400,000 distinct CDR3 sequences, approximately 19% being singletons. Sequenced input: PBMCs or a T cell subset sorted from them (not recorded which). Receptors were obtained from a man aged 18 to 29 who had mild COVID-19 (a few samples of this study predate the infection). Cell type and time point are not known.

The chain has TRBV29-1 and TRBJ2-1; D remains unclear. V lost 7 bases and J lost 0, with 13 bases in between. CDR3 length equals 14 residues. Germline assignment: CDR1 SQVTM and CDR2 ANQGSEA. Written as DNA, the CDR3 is TGCAGCGCCCCTCCCGAAAGCTCCTACAATGAGCAGTTCTTC. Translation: CSAPPESSYNEQFF.

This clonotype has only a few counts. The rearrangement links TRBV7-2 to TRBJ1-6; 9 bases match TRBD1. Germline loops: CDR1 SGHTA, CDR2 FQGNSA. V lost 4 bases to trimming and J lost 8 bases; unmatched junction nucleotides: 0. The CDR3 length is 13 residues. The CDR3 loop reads CASSWTGDSPLHF. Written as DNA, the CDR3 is TGTGCCAGCAGCTGGACAGGGGATTCACCCCTCCACTTT.

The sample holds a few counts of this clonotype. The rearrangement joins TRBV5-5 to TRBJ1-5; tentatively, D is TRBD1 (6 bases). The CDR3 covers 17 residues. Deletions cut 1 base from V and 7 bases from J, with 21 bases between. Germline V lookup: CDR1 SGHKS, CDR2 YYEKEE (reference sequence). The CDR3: CASSLRQAEGVSQPQHF. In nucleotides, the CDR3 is TGTGCCAGCAGCTTGCGGCAGGCAGAGGGGGTCTCCCAGCCCCAGCATTTT.

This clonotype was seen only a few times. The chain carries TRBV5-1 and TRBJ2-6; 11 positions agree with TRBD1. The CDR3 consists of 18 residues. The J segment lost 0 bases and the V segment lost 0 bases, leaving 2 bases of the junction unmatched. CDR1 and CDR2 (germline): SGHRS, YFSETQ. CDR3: CASSLVGTGGSGANVLTF. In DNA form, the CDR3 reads TGCGCCAGCAGCTTGGTTGGGACAGGGGGCTCTGGGGCCAACGTCCTGACTTTC.

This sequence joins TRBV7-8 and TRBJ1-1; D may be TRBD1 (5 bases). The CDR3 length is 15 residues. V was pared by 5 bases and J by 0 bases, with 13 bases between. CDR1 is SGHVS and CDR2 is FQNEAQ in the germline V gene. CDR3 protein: CASSPVWDLNTEAFF. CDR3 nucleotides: TGTGCCAGCAGCCCAGTGTGGGACTTGAACACTGAAGCTTTCTTT.

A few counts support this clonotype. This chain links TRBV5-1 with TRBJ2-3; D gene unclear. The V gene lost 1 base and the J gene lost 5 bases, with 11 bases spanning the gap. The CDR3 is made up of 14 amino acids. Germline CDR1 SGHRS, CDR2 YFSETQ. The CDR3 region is CASSLSKVGDTQYF. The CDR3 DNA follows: TGCGCCAGCAGCTTGAGTAAGGTTGGAGATACGCAGTATTTT.

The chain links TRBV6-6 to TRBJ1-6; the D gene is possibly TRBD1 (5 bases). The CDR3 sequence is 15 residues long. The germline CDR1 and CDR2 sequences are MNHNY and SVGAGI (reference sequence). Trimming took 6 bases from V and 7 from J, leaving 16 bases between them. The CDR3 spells CASRNTGTANSPLHF. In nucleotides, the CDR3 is TGTGCCAGCAGAAATACCGGGACGGCAAATTCACCCCTCCACTTT.

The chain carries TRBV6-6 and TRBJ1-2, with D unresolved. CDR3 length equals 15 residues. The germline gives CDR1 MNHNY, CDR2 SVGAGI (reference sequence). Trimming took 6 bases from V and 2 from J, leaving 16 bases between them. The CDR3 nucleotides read TGTGCCAGCAGACATAGGGCGCAGAACAACTATGGCTACACCTTC. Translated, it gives CASRHRAQNNYGYTF.

The DNA of the CDR3 is TGTGCCAGCAGCCCCGACAGGGCCCGGAATGAGCAGTTCTTC. It encodes CASSPDRARNEQFF. V and J are TRBV7-2 and TRBJ2-1, with 7 bases matching TRBD1. Trimming at V came to 5 bases and at J to 7 bases, leaving 8 bases not matched to a gene. Germline-derived CDR1 and CDR2 are SGHTA and FQGNSA. The CDR3 is 14 residues long.

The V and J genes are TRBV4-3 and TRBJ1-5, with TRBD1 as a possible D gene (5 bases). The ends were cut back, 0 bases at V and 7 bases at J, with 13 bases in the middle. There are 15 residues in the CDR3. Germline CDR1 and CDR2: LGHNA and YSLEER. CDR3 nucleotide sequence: TGCGCCAGCAGCCAAGATGGGGGGTTCGGCCAGCCCCAGCATTTT. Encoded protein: CASSQDGGFGQPQHF.

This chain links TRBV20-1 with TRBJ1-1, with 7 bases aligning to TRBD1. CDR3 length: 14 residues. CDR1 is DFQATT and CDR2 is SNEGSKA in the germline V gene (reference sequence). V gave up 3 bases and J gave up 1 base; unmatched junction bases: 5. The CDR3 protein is CSASPQGGNTEAFF. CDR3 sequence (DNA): TGCAGTGCTAGCCCCCAGGGGGGGAACACTGAAGCTTTCTTT.

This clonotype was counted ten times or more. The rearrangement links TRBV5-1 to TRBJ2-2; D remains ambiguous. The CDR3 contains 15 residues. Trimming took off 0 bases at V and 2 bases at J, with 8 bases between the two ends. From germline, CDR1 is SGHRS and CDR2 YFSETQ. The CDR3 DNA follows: TGCGCCAGCAGCTTGGATCCGAGTAACACCGGGGAGCTGTTTTTT. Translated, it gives CASSLDPSNTGELFF.

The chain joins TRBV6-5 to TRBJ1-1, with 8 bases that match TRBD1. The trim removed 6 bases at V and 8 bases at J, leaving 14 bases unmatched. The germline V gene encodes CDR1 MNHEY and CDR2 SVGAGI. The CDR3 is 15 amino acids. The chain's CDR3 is CASRFYRGENVEAFF. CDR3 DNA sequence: TGTGCCAGCAGATTTTACAGGGGGGAAAATGTAGAAGCTTTCTTT.

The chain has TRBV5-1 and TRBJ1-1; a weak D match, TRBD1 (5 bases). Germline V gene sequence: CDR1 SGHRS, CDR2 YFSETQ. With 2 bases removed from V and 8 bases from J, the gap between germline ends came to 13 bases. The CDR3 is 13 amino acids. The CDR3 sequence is CASSFAQGLEAFF. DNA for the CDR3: TGCGCCAGCAGCTTTGCCCAGGGCCTCGAAGCTTTCTTT.

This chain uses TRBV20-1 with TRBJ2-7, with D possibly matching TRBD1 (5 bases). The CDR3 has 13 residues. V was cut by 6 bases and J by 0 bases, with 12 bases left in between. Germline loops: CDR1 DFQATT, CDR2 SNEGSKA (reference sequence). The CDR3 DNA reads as TGCAGTGCGGGGCAGGGATTCTCCTACGAGCAGTACGTC. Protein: CSAGQGFSYEQYV.